This passage covers 20 T cell receptor beta chains from one sample sequenced in a study of post-analysis software for immune sequencing data. Prepared TCR beta cDNA libraries contained unique molecular identifiers. MiXCR, run by TCRdb on the PCR reads, gives a single entry per CDR3 protein. This sample has roughly 570,000 distinct CDR3 sequences; roughly 34% occur once, and the top ten carry around 5.9%. Study findings and constraints: When patients were compared with controls, a handful of TRBV segments were more frequent, TRBV5-6, TRBV5-1 and TRBV20-1 among them.

What these receptors recognize is not known. The sequencing sample was made of blood. All receptors derive from a girl under 18 with multiple sclerosis.

The chain recombines TRBV7-3 with TRBJ2-1; D is unresolved. The last part of the DNA fits TRBJ2-7 better; the J call may be wrong. The germline gives CDR1 SGHTA, CDR2 FQGTGA. The CDR3 totals 15 residues. The CDR3 protein is CASSLKADSYNEQYF. For the CDR3, the DNA is TGTGCCAGCAGCTTAAAGGCAGACTCCTACAATGAGCAGTACTTC.

The CDR3 region has the DNA TGTGCCAGCAGTTACTCGCGGGGGTCCCACGAGCAGTACTTC. Its translation: CASSYSRGSHEQYF. The chain links TRBV6-5 to TRBJ2-7, with 7 nucleotides matching TRBD2. Germline CDR1 reads MNHEY; CDR2 reads SVGAGI. The CDR3 loop spans 14 amino acids. With V trimmed by 0 bases and J by 5 bases, 4 bases remained unmatched.

In regard to this clonotype: One end of the junction varies from germline; a read error may be responsible. This chain uses TRBV7-8 with TRBJ2-1; D is undetermined. Germline V gives CDR1 SGHVS, CDR2 FQNEAQ. CDR3 length: 13 amino acids. The CDR3 is CVSSLEKYNEQFF. In nucleotides, the CDR3 is TGTGTCAGCAGCTTAGAGAAGTACAATGAGCAGTTCTTC.

This clonotype occurred a few times. This chain links TRBV6-1 with TRBJ2-3; a possible D gene is TRBD2 (6 bases). Deletions cut 2 bases from V and 7 bases from J, with 16 bases between. Per germline, CDR1 MNHNS and CDR2 SASEGT. The CDR3 spans 15 residues. The CDR3, as DNA: TGTGCCAGCAGTGAAAGCTCGGGGGTAGGCCATACGCAGTATTTT. It translates to CASSESSGVGHTQYF.

As for this clonotype: The germline gene is not matched at one end of the junction; a read error may be the cause. V gene TRBV4-1 combines with J gene TRBJ2-4, with D possibly matching TRBD1 (5 bases). Per the germline V gene, CDR1 is MGHRA and CDR2 is YSYEKL. CDR3 length: 16 amino acids. CDR3 DNA sequence: TGCGCCAGCAGCCTCAGGGCGATGATAGCCAACAACATTCAGTACTTC. Translated: CASSLRAMIANNIQYF.

This clonotype was seen repeatedly, ten times or more. This chain uses TRBV20-1 with TRBJ2-5; 7 bases fit TRBD2. The CDR3 is 14 residues long. The V gene's germline CDR1 is DFQATT and CDR2 SNEGSKA (reference sequence). V lost 4 bases and J lost 2; bases outside the gene matches: 7. CDR3 in amino acids: CSAIGTTKQETQYF. CDR3 sequence (DNA): TGCAGTGCTATCGGGACTACCAAACAAGAGACCCAGTACTTC.

This clonotype has only a few counts. The V call is TRBV9, the J call TRBJ2-5; TRBD1 matches 11 bases. Trimming at V came to 0 bases and at J to 2 bases, leaving 9 bases not matched to a gene. This CDR3 region has 18 residues. Germline CDR1 and CDR2: SGDLS and YYNGEE. The CDR3 sequence: CASSVGDRGTSHQETQYF. For the CDR3, the DNA is TGTGCCAGCAGCGTAGGGGACAGGGGGACGTCGCATCAAGAGACCCAGTACTTC.

The chain carries TRBV12-3 or TRBV12-4 and TRBJ2-5, with D perhaps matching TRBD1 (6 bases). The CDR3 consists of 13 residues. V gave up 4 bases and J gave up 2 bases, with 8 bases separating them. This chain's CDR3 is CASSWTEQETQYF. The CDR3 nucleotides read TGTGCCAGCAGTTGGACAGAACAAGAGACCCAGTACTTC.

Of note for this clonotype: One junction end disagrees with the germline gene, perhaps due to a read error. This rearrangement joins TRBV6-5 to TRBJ2-6; 11 positions match TRBD2. Germline values: CDR1 MNHEY, CDR2 SVGAGI. The CDR3 has 18 amino acids. CDR3 sequence (DNA): TGTGCCAGCAGTTACGTTAGCGGGGGGGCCGCCGGGGCCAACGTCCGGACTTTC. Protein: CASSYVSGGAAGANVRTF.

The chain's CDR3 is CASRPSTGADNEKLFF. CDR3 DNA: TGTGCCAGCAGACCATCGACAGGGGCCGATAATGAAAAACTGTTTTTT. The chain carries TRBV6-2 or TRBV6-3 and TRBJ1-4; 8 bases are shared with TRBD1. The CDR3 is 16 amino acids. The V gene's germline CDR1 is MNHEY and CDR2 SVGEGT. Losses at the gene ends were 6 bases for V and 4 bases for J; bases not matched to a gene: 10.

As for this clonotype: A much larger clone lies one base from this, so it may be a read error. The chain carries TRBV12-3 or TRBV12-4 and TRBJ2-3, with D perhaps TRBD2 (6 bases). CDR3 length: 9 residues. This chain's CDR3 is CVSGDTQYF. The CDR3 DNA reads as TGTGTCAGCGGGGATACGCAGTATTTT.

The sample holds a few counts of this clonotype. The V and J genes are TRBV12-3 or TRBV12-4 and TRBJ1-5, with D unresolved. Trimming took 3 bases from V and 4 from J, leaving 10 bases between them. This CDR3 has 14 residues. CDR3 protein: CASSFSAWNQPQHF. DNA of the CDR3: TGTGCCAGCAGTTTTTCGGCCTGGAATCAGCCCCAGCATTTT.

The rearrangement joins TRBV5-1 to TRBJ2-5; D is uncertain. The CDR3 consists of 16 residues. The V and J ends lost 0 bases and 2 bases respectively, with 14 bases between them. Germline assignment: CDR1 SGHRS and CDR2 YFSETQ. The CDR3 loop is CASSLAGSQAQETQYF. The CDR3, as DNA: TGCGCCAGCAGCTTGGCCGGAAGTCAGGCACAAGAGACCCAGTACTTC.

This clonotype was detected only once. The chain recombines TRBV20-1 with TRBJ1-2; the D gene is possibly TRBD1 (6 bases). V lost 3 bases and J 2 bases, leaving 16 bases between the germline ends. Germline CDR1 is DFQATT and CDR2 is SNEGSKA (reference sequence). This CDR3 contains 15 residues. CDR3 coding DNA: TGCAGTGCTAGTCAGGGTAGGGGGGCGAACTATGGCTACACCTTC. It yields the protein CSASQGRGANYGYTF.

The V gene is TRBV5-1, the J gene TRBJ2-1; the D is unclear. The CDR3 has 17 amino acids. Trimming cost V 0 bases and J 1 base, with 14 bases left between them. From germline, CDR1 is SGHRS and CDR2 YFSETQ. The CDR3 nucleotides are TGCGCCAGCAGCTTGGGGCTAGACTCGTTATCCTACAATGAGCAGTTCTTC. This encodes CASSLGLDSLSYNEQFF.

The CDR3 sequence is CSAHRGVDQPQHF. CDR3 nucleotide sequence: TGCAGTGCTCACAGGGGGGTCGATCAGCCCCAGCATTTT. The chain links TRBV20-1 to TRBJ1-5; 8 positions match TRBD1. The CDR3 covers 13 residues. Germline V gene data show CDR1 as DFQATT and CDR2 as SNEGSKA (reference sequence). With 5 bases clipped from V and 5 bases from J, the junction kept 5 bases outside the gene matches.

The CDR3 DNA reads as TGTGCCAATCTATGGGTACATCGAACGATCTACGAGCAGTACTTC. Translation gives CANLWVHRTIYEQYF. The V call is TRBV5-4, the J call TRBJ2-7, with D hard to call. Germline V gene lookup returns CDR1 SGHNT and CDR2 YYREEE (reference sequence). V was trimmed by 9 bases and J by 3 bases, leaving 22 bases between them. The length of the CDR3 is 15 residues.

This clonotype was observed many times. V and J are TRBV29-1 and TRBJ2-4; 7 nucleotides match TRBD1. V shed 6 bases and J 3 bases; nucleotides not matched to a gene: 2. This CDR3 has 12 residues. Germline V gene lookup returns CDR1 SQVTM and CDR2 ANQGSEA. The CDR3 region has the DNA TGCAGCGTCGGGACAGACAAAAACATTCAGTACTTC. It is translated as CSVGTDKNIQYF. Full variable domain (rest looked up from reference TRBV29-1 and TRBJ2-4): SAVISQKPSRDICQRGTSLTIQCQVDSQVTMMFWYRQQPGQSLTLIATANQGSEATYESGFVIDKFPISRPNLTFSTLTVSNMSPEDSSIYLCSVGTDKNIQYFGAGTRLSVL.

V and J are TRBV5-6 and TRBJ2-6, with 7 bases matching TRBD2. The trim removed 1 base at V and 5 bases at J, leaving 6 bases unmatched. This CDR3 has 16 residues. The germline V gene has CDR1 SGHDT and CDR2 YYEEEE. The chain's CDR3 is CASSLTGGLRANVLTF. Here the CDR3 DNA reads TGTGCCAGCAGCTTGACGGGGGGTCTAAGGGCCAACGTCCTGACTTTC.

This clonotype was observed once. This chain connects TRBV7-9 to TRBJ2-3; the match to TRBD2 covers 7 bases. The CDR3 has 15 amino acids. V trimming: 1 base; J trimming: 8 bases; junction bases outside the gene matches: 9. Germline V lookup: CDR1 SEHNR, CDR2 FQNEAQ (reference sequence). The CDR3 is CASSLGLGLVVTQYF. In nucleotides, the CDR3 is TGTGCCAGCAGCTTAGGTCTTGGACTAGTTGTTACGCAGTATTTT.